These 13 T cell receptor beta chains came from one sample sequenced in a study of T cells in localized non-small cell lung cancer. TCRdb's table, derived via immunoSEQ multiplex PCR, lists solely in-frame clones and lacks some. The sample includes thousands of clones, 40% of them seen just once. The sequences come from lung tumor tissue, collected before any cancer treatment. These receptors were taken from a male donor aged 60 or over with stage II squamous cell lung carcinoma.

This clone is judged large. V and J are TRBV11-3 and TRBJ1-4, with D possibly matching TRBD1 (6 bases). In germline, CDR1 is SGHNT, CDR2 YENEEA. This CDR3 has 15 amino acids. Trimming took 6 bases from V and 3 from J, leaving 14 bases between them. The CDR3 loop reads CASSPNRVPNEKLFF. CDR3 bases: TGTGCCAGCAGTCCGAACAGGGTACCTAATGAAAAACTGTTTTTT.

The chain combines TRBV5-1 with TRBJ2-2; no definite D call. CDR3 length equals 15 residues. Per the germline V gene, CDR1 is SGHRS and CDR2 is YFSETQ. Trimming removed 1 base at V and 1 base at J, with 8 bases between. The CDR3 DNA reads as TGCGCCAGCAGCTTGATCCCGCAGAACACCGGGGAGCTGTTTTTT. Translation gives CASSLIPQNTGELFF.

This chain links TRBV19 with TRBJ2-7, with 8 nucleotides matching TRBD2. After removal of 4 bases from V and 0 bases from J, the junction contained 5 bases not matched to a gene. This CDR3 has 15 residues. The V gene's germline CDR1 is LNHDA and CDR2 SQIVND (reference sequence). This CDR3 reads CASSTTSDRSYEQYF. DNA for the CDR3: TGTGCCAGTAGTACGACTAGCGACCGCTCCTACGAGCAGTACTTC.

The V call is TRBV29-1, the J call TRBJ1-1, with a possible D match to TRBD1 (6 bases). This CDR3 comprises 13 residues. Germline loops: CDR1 SQVTM, CDR2 ANQGSEA. V dropped 6 bases and J dropped 0 bases, with 11 bases sitting between them. CDR3 nucleotides: TGCAGCGTATCGGGACACTTGAACACTGAAGCTTTCTTT. The encoded protein is CSVSGHLNTEAFF.

Relative to its sample, this clone is medium-sized (0.01 to 0.1%). CDR3 amino acids: CAISEGQNTEAFF. The DNA read from the CDR3 is TGTGCCATCAGTGAGGGGCAGAACACTGAAGCTTTC. V usage is TRBV10-3 and J usage is TRBJ1-1; D is uncertain. Read data end 1 residue before the CDR3 end; the end is taken from the germline J gene. Germline-derived CDR1 and CDR2 are ENHRY and SYGVKD. The ends were cut back, 2 bases at V and 1 base at J, with 5 bases in the middle. This CDR3 has 13 residues.

CDR3 sequence reads: CASSEAGRTDTQYF. CDR3 sequence (DNA): TGTGCCAGCAGTGAAGCAGGAAGGACAGATACGCAGTATTTT. This chain uses TRBV2 with TRBJ2-3; D not certain. The CDR3 sequence is 14 residues long. Germline V gene data show CDR1 as SNHLY and CDR2 as FYNNEI. Trimming took 0 bases from V and 3 from J, leaving 7 bases between them.

V usage is TRBV18 and J usage is TRBJ2-7, with 8 bases lining up with TRBD1. V gave up 5 bases and J gave up 0 bases; unmatched junction bases: 9. The CDR3 is 16 residues long. The germline gives CDR1 KGHSH, CDR2 LQKENI. The CDR3 sequence is CASSSSGGLSSYEQYF. The CDR3 DNA reads as TGTGCCAGCTCATCCTCAGGGGGCCTGAGCTCCTACGAGCAGTACTTC.

The chain has TRBV12-5 and TRBJ2-2; D unresolved. The germline gives CDR1 LGHNT, CDR2 FRNRAP. The CDR3 extends over 13 amino acids. The ends were cut back, 11 bases at V and 4 bases at J, with 14 bases in the middle. The CDR3 coding sequence is TGTGCTGCGACGAGGCTCCCCACCGGGGAGCTGTTTTTT. Translating it yields CAATRLPTGELFF.

The CDR3 protein is CASSPDRYEQFF. For the CDR3, the DNA is TGTGCCAGCTCCCCGGACAGATATGAGCAGTTCTTC. The chain couples TRBV18 to TRBJ2-1; tentatively, D is TRBD1 (6 bases). V lost 6 bases and J 8 bases, leaving 11 bases between the germline ends. CDR3 length: 12 amino acids. CDR1 is KGHSH, CDR2 LQKENI, per germline.

This clone was detected a few times. This chain links TRBV11-3 with TRBJ2-1; 7 bases line up with TRBD2. The germline CDR1 and CDR2 sequences are SGHNT and YENEEA. The V segment lost 5 bases and the J segment 1 base; nucleotides outside the gene matches: 11. The CDR3 length is 17 residues. CDR3 nucleotides: TGTGCCAGCAGCCTCACCCGAGGCGGGAGATCCTACAATGAGCAGTTCTTC. It specifies CASSLTRGGRSYNEQFF.

The chain combines TRBV5-1 with TRBJ1-2, with D unresolved. This CDR3 is 16 amino acids long. In germline, CDR1 is SGHRS, CDR2 YFSETQ. Trimming cost V 1 base and J 4 bases, with 17 bases left between them. In nucleotides, the CDR3 is TGCGCCAGCAGCTTGAGCTCTTCGGTTTTCGGCTATGGCTACACCTTC. The encoded protein is CASSLSSSVFGYGYTF.

The J gene is TRBJ1-3, the V gene TRBV19; TRBD1 matches 7 bases. CDR1 LNHDA and CDR2 SQIVND come from the germline V gene (reference sequence). V shed 6 bases and J 6 bases; nucleotides not matched to a gene: 5. This CDR3 is 13 amino acids long. Here the CDR3 DNA reads TGTGCCAGTAGACGACAGGGCCAAAACACCATATATTTT. It is translated as CASRRQGQNTIYF.

This clone was recorded a few times. The chain combines TRBV30 with TRBJ1-1; 7 bases match TRBD1. V trimming: 0 bases; J trimming: 0 bases; junction bases outside the gene matches: 1. There are 14 residues in the CDR3. From germline, CDR1 is GTSNPN and CDR2 SVGIG (reference sequence). CDR3 DNA: TGTGCCTGGAGTGTGAGGGGGCTGAACACTGAAGCTTTCTTT. Its translation is CAWSVRGLNTEAFF.